This TCR beta chain originates from a study of tumor-infiltrating lymphocytes in primary liver carcinoma. Study summary: The cohort included men and women aged 30 to 69 years.

Germline lookup yields CDR1 ENHRY and CDR2 SYGVKD. This CDR3 region has 14 residues. TCR beta cDNA came from around 0.5 ug total RNA, primed with a constant-region primer. Three nested multiplex PCR rounds of slightly modified ARM-PCR generated TCR beta libraries. PCR rounds one and two used TRBV1-TRBV30 forward primers with a C-beta reverse primer for roughly 9 cycles each. TCRdb ran MiXCR on the multiplex PCR reads and lists one entry per CDR3 protein. The sample holds tens of thousands of distinct CDR3 sequences; roughly 70% are singletons and the top ten take about 40%. Turning to this clonotype: The junction differs from germline at one of its ends, possibly a read error.

For each extraction, RNA and DNA were obtained together from approximately 20-30 mg of unsorted bulk tissue. The V gene is TRBV10-3, the J gene TRBJ2-1; unclear D gene. The receptor was derived from a man between 35 and 55 years old with primary liver carcinoma and hepatitis B virus infection. The material sequenced was liver tumor tissue from sampling region 4. Noted subset: tumor region T4, right-lateral pole. The CDR3 here is CAISEGLGYNEQLF. The CDR3, as DNA: TGTGCCATCAGTGAGGGGTTGGGATACAATGAGCAGCTCTTC.